Presented here are 25 T cell receptor beta chains from one specimen sequenced in a study of blood T cells in healthy people across ages. The second PCR ran about 6 to 11 cycles with a sample-barcoded 5' primer and J-beta primers. TCRdb ran MiXCR on the 5' RACE reads and lists one entry per CDR3 protein. The data hold more than 700,000 distinct CDR3 sequences, with around half observed a single time. The sample taken for sequencing was blood. The source is a man aged 80 or over in good health.

The CDR3 DNA sequence: TGTGCCAGCAGTTACCCCGACCGGGGGGTCCACGAGCAGTACTTC. Its translation is CASSYPDRGVHEQYF. V is TRBV28 and J is TRBJ2-7; 7 bases fit TRBD2. The junction had 11 bases not matched to a gene; V was cut back by 4 bases and J by 5 bases. Germline loops: CDR1 MDHEN, CDR2 SYDVKM. The length of the CDR3 is 15 residues.

This chain connects TRBV6-1 to TRBJ2-6, with D possibly being TRBD1 (5 bases). The CDR3 is 17 residues long. Trimming shortened V by 5 bases and J by 4 bases, and 18 bases separated the two germline ends. Germline CDR1 reads MNHNS; CDR2 reads SASEGT. The CDR3 here is CASSIGPGRAGANVLTF. CDR3 sequence (DNA): TGTGCCAGCAGTATAGGCCCCGGCAGGGCCGGGGCCAACGTCCTGACTTTC.

The chain employs TRBV7-2 and TRBJ2-7; D is perhaps TRBD1 (5 bases). Germline-derived CDR1 and CDR2 are SGHTA and FQGNSA. V was cut by 5 bases and J by 4 bases, with 9 bases left in between. CDR3 size: 12 residues. CDR3 sequence (DNA): TGTGCCAGCAGCGGGGCTTTATACGAGCAGTACTTC. It translates to CASSGALYEQYF.

This clonotype was counted between two and nine times. This chain links TRBV7-2 with TRBJ1-2; 8 bases map to TRBD1. The V segment lost 3 bases and the J segment 6 bases; nucleotides outside the gene matches: 12. This CDR3 is 16 amino acids long. Germline V gene sequence: CDR1 SGHTA, CDR2 FQGNSA. The CDR3 nucleotides read TGTGCCAGCAGCTTCCCCAGAGGACAGGGATGGGATGGCTACACCTTC. This gives the protein CASSFPRGQGWDGYTF. The entire variable domain, with the rest obtained from reference TRBV7-2 and TRBJ1-2, is as follows: GAGVSQSPSNKVTEKGKDVELRCDPISGHTALYWYRQSLGQGLEFLIYFQGNSAPDKSGLPSDRFSAERTGGSVSTLTIQRTQQEDSAVYLCASSFPRGQGWDGYTFGSGTRLTVV.

The chain has TRBV7-9 and TRBJ2-4, with 12 bases identical to TRBD2. Germline CDR1 is SEHNR and CDR2 is FQNEAQ (reference sequence). This CDR3 has 17 amino acids. The J segment lost 13 bases and the V segment lost 5 bases, leaving 18 bases of the junction unmatched. The CDR3 here is CASSTGLAGLKFIEQYF. CDR3 DNA: TGTGCCAGCAGCACGGGACTAGCGGGCCTGAAGTTTATAGAGCAGTACTTC.

The chain couples TRBV28 to TRBJ1-2; 8 positions agree with TRBD1. CDR1 is MDHEN, CDR2 SYDVKM, per germline. The CDR3 loop spans 14 amino acids. The J segment lost 5 bases and the V segment lost 5 bases, leaving 7 bases of the junction unmatched. This CDR3 is CASSPQGARYGYTF. In DNA, the CDR3 is TGTGCCAGCAGTCCCCAGGGGGCGCGGTATGGCTACACCTTC.

The chain has TRBV9 and TRBJ2-5, with 11 bases fitting TRBD2. The V gene end was trimmed by 0 bases and the J gene end by 6 bases; junction bases not matched to a gene: 4. The CDR3 is 15 amino acids. CDR1 is SGDLS, CDR2 YYNGEE, per germline. The CDR3: CASSVDTSGRQTQYF. The CDR3 nucleotides are TGTGCCAGCAGCGTAGACACTAGCGGGAGACAGACCCAGTACTTC. The full variable domain, with the rest looked up from reference TRBV9 and TRBJ2-5, is DSGVTQTPKHLITATGQRVTLRCSPRSGDLSVYWYQQSLDQGLQFLIQYYNGEERAKGNILERFSAQQFPDLHSELNLSSLELGDSALYFCASSVDTSGRQTQYFGPGTRLLVL.

In DNA, the CDR3 is TGTGCCACCACCGAACTCCTGGGCTCCTACAATGAGCAGTTCTTC. Its protein product is CATTELLGSYNEQFF. The chain couples TRBV24-1 to TRBJ2-1; D unclear. The CDR3 has 15 amino acids. CDR1 is KGHDR, CDR2 SFDVKD, per germline. The V end lost 8 bases, the J end lost 0 bases, and 13 bases lay between the germline ends.

The chain has TRBV3-1 and TRBJ2-5; no clear D gene. V gave up 4 bases and J gave up 2 bases, with 11 bases separating them. CDR1 is LGHDT, CDR2 YNNKEL, per germline (reference sequence). The length of the CDR3 is 14 residues. The CDR3 spells CASSLRQIQETQYF. The CDR3 DNA is TGTGCCAGCAGCCTCCGGCAGATACAAGAGACCCAGTACTTC.

The chain recombines TRBV7-3 with TRBJ2-7; D perhaps matches TRBD1 (5 bases). Trimming stripped 4 bases from V and 0 bases from J, with 19 bases between. The CDR3 contains 17 residues. Germline assignment: CDR1 SGHTA and CDR2 FQGTGA. The CDR3 is CASSSGPETDSSYEQYF. CDR3 coding DNA: TGTGCCAGCAGCTCCGGGCCCGAGACAGACAGCTCCTACGAGCAGTACTTC.

The J gene is TRBJ2-4, the V gene TRBV25-1; no clear D gene. The DNA matches TRBJ2-7 better at its end, which makes the J call doubtful. The germline gives CDR1 MGHDK, CDR2 SYGVNS. CDR3 length: 14 residues. The CDR3 loop is CASRTAASSYEQYF. The CDR3 DNA reads TGTGCCAGCAGGACGGCCGCTTCGTCCTACGAGCAGTACTTC.

This clonotype was recorded a few times. This chain connects TRBV29-1 to TRBJ2-3; no firm D call. The CDR3 totals 13 residues. The V and J ends lost 3 bases and 3 bases respectively, with 10 bases between them. CDR1 is SQVTM, CDR2 ANQGSEA, per germline. The CDR3, as DNA: TGCAGCGTTGACCAGTCCGGGACAGATACGCAGTATTTT. Its protein is CSVDQSGTDTQYF.

Only one count was recorded for this clonotype. This rearrangement joins TRBV20-1 to TRBJ2-1, with TRBD2 as a possible D gene (6 bases). V was cut by 5 bases and J by 6 bases, with 20 bases left in between. This CDR3 spans 15 amino acids. The germline V gene has CDR1 DFQATT and CDR2 SNEGSKA (reference sequence). CDR3 nucleotides: TGCAGTGCTCTGATAAACTCCTACGGGAGCAATGAGCAGTTCTTC. As protein: CSALINSYGSNEQFF.

V usage is TRBV3-1 and J usage is TRBJ2-1, with 10 positions matching TRBD2. This CDR3 contains 17 residues. Trimming took 4 bases from V and 0 from J; bases not matched to a gene: 6. Germline lookup yields CDR1 LGHDT and CDR2 YNNKEL (reference sequence). DNA for the CDR3: TGTGCCAGCAGCCCCCCTCCTAGCGGGAGCTCCTACAATGAGCAGTTCTTC. Amino acids: CASSPPPSGSSYNEQFF.

Only a few counts were recorded for this clonotype. The CDR3 bases are TGCAGTGCTAGGGGAGGATTCGGGGGAGGTCGATTACGGGAGCAGTACTTC. Encoded protein: CSARGGFGGGRLREQYF. This chain joins TRBV20-1 and TRBJ2-4; tentatively, D is TRBD2 (6 bases). Germline V lookup: CDR1 DFQATT, CDR2 SNEGSKA (reference sequence). This CDR3 is 17 amino acids long. Trimming removed 3 bases from V and 13 bases from J, with 31 bases in between.

The chain joins TRBV7-2 to TRBJ2-1, with D possibly TRBD2 on 6 matching bases. CDR1 and CDR2 from the germline V gene are SGHTA and FQGNSA. The germline V and J ends were trimmed by 4 bases and 4 bases, with 14 bases remaining between them. This CDR3 is built from 15 residues. The CDR3 spells CASSSNGGKYNEQFF. The CDR3 nucleotides are TGTGCCAGCAGCTCCAACGGAGGGAAATACAATGAGCAGTTCTTC.

The chain uses TRBV7-9 and TRBJ1-1; no reliable D call. CDR3 length: 13 residues. Germline V CDR1 and CDR2: SEHNR, FQNEAQ (reference sequence). V was shortened by 0 bases and J by 1 base, with 3 bases between the two germline ends. The DNA of the CDR3 is TGTGCCAGCAGCTTAGCCCCGAACACTGAAGCTTTCTTT. Its protein product is CASSLAPNTEAFF.

This clonotype was counted only a few times. The chain links TRBV29-1 to TRBJ2-7, with D hard to call. Looked up from germline, CDR1 is SQVTM and CDR2 is ANQGSEA. V lost 5 bases and J lost 4, with 12 bases in between. The CDR3 is 12 amino acids. The CDR3: CSVRVGKYEQYF. CDR3 DNA: TGCAGCGTTAGGGTCGGCAAGTACGAGCAGTACTTC.

The CDR3 loop is CASSPIPVTYNEQFF. The CDR3 DNA reads TGCGCCAGCAGCCCAATTCCGGTCACATACAATGAGCAGTTCTTC. The rearrangement joins TRBV4-1 to TRBJ2-1; D gene uncertain. This CDR3 has 15 residues. The germline V gene encodes CDR1 MGHRA and CDR2 YSYEKL. Trimming took off 4 bases at V and 4 bases at J, with 14 bases between the two ends.

The rearrangement joins TRBV6-5 to TRBJ1-1; D unclear. With 6 bases removed from V and 8 bases from J, the gap between germline ends came to 16 bases. The germline CDR1 and CDR2 sequences are MNHEY and SVGAGI. This CDR3 spans 13 amino acids. Here the CDR3 reads CASSSPMVQEAFF. CDR3 DNA: TGTGCCAGCAGCTCACCAATGGTTCAGGAAGCTTTCTTT.

The chain combines TRBV7-2 with TRBJ2-4; D is perhaps TRBD2 (5 bases). The CDR3 contains 14 residues. Germline-derived CDR1 and CDR2 are SGHTA and FQGNSA. Trimming removed 1 base from V and 5 bases from J, with 9 bases in between. This chain's CDR3 is CASSLVGLQNIQYF. The CDR3 nucleotides are TGTGCCAGCAGCTTAGTTGGACTCCAAAACATTCAGTACTTC.

This sequence joins TRBV6-1 and TRBJ2-1; a weak D match, TRBD2 (6 bases). This CDR3 is built from 12 residues. Germline CDR1 reads MNHNS; CDR2 reads SASEGT. V lost 7 bases to trimming and J lost 9 bases, with 13 bases between them. The CDR3 bases are TGTGCCAGCACCGAGGGAGGCTTTGAGCAGTTCTTC. It codes for CASTEGGFEQFF.

The CDR3 reads CATLLETSGTRANVLTF. The CDR3 DNA reads as TGTGCCACCCTGTTGGAGACTAGCGGAACGAGGGCCAACGTCCTGACTTTC. This sequence joins TRBV6-9 and TRBJ2-6; TRBD2 matches at 9 bases. Trimming cost V 10 bases and J 5 bases; bases outside gene matches: 15. The V gene's germline CDR1 is MNHGY and CDR2 SVAAGI. This CDR3 region has 17 residues.

This clonotype was counted between two and nine times. This CDR3 reads CASIPLGDRGYDGYTF. In DNA, the CDR3 is TGTGCCAGCATACCCCTTGGGGACAGGGGATATGATGGCTACACCTTC. The chain uses TRBV28 and TRBJ1-2; 10 nucleotides match TRBD1. In germline, CDR1 is MDHEN, CDR2 SYDVKM. The ends lost 7 bases at V and 6 bases at J; junction bases unmatched: 14. The CDR3 runs 16 residues.

This chain links TRBV18 with TRBJ1-1; D is ambiguous. The ends were cut back, 0 bases at V and 11 bases at J, with 16 bases in the middle. In germline, CDR1 is KGHSH, CDR2 LQKENI. This CDR3 is 14 amino acids long. The CDR3 coding sequence is TGTGCCAGCTCACCACCAAACACGGGCGGTTTTGCTTTCTTT. Protein sequence: CASSPPNTGGFAFF.